These 13 T cell receptor beta chains originate from one sample sequenced in a study of blood T cell repertoires in COVID-19. Sequencing was performed with immunoSEQ multiplex PCR; in TCRdb, only in-frame clones are kept and a portion is missing. The table has roughly 380,000 clones, around 87% seen once; the top ten hold 1.3%. The sample taken for sequencing was PBMCs or T cells enriched from blood (not recorded which). The receptors were sampled from a man under 40 who had recovered from COVID-19.

This clone was seen a handful of times. This sequence joins TRBV6-2 or TRBV6-3 and TRBJ1-1, with no clear D. Trimming shortened V by 3 bases and J by 2 bases, and 19 bases separated the two germline ends. The CDR3 totals 17 residues. Per germline, CDR1 MNHEY and CDR2 SVGEGT. The DNA of the CDR3 is TGTGCCAGCAGTTATGCGGGTAGGCGGAACCTAAACACTGAAGCTTTCTTT. Its protein product is CASSYAGRRNLNTEAFF.

The rearrangement joins TRBV9 to TRBJ2-1, with TRBD2 matching over 9 bases. The CDR3 consists of 17 residues. Germline-derived CDR1 and CDR2 are SGDLS and YYNGEE. V trimming: 0 bases; J trimming: 8 bases; junction bases outside the gene matches: 12. DNA of the CDR3: TGTGCCAGCAGCGTAGATATGTCCCTAGCGGGGCAGGATGAGCAGTTCTTC. As protein: CASSVDMSLAGQDEQFF.

This chain links TRBV19 with TRBJ1-4, with 9 bases aligning to TRBD1. In germline, CDR1 is LNHDA, CDR2 SQIVND (reference sequence). The CDR3 contains 15 residues. Germline trimming cut 4 bases from V and 7 bases from J; bases unmatched to any gene: 7. The CDR3 is CASSRNRGRSEKLFF. The DNA of the CDR3 is TGTGCCAGTAGTAGAAACAGGGGGCGCAGTGAAAAACTGTTTTTT.

This clone was seen a few times. The genes are TRBV5-1 and TRBJ2-3, with D unclear. Trimming took 4 bases from V and 3 from J, leaving 3 bases between them. There are 11 residues in the CDR3. Germline loops: CDR1 SGHRS, CDR2 YFSETQ. The CDR3 DNA sequence: TGCGCCAGCAGCCATACAGATACGCAGTATTTT. Residues: CASSHTDTQYF.

The rearrangement uses TRBV7-2 and TRBJ2-3; D uncertain. The CDR3 is made up of 12 amino acids. The V end was cut by 5 bases, the J end by 5 bases, with 8 bases between. CDR1 is SGHTA and CDR2 is FQGNSA in the germline V gene. In DNA, the CDR3 is TGTGCCAGCAGCACTTTTGGAGATACGCAGTATTTT. Its translation is CASSTFGDTQYF.

The chain's CDR3 is CSASWQASITEAFF. The CDR3 region has the DNA TGCAGTGCTAGTTGGCAGGCAAGTATAACTGAAGCTTTCTTT. V is TRBV20-1 and J is TRBJ1-1; D gene unclear. Germline values: CDR1 DFQATT, CDR2 SNEGSKA (reference sequence). Trimming left V 3 bases short and J 5 bases short, with 16 bases between. This CDR3 has 14 amino acids.

This clone appeared a few times. Possible read error: a much larger clone is one base away. The sample has other DNA sequences that encode this CDR3 too. The CDR3 region has the DNA TGTGCCAGCAGCTCGGACACCGGGGAGCTGTTTTTT. As protein: CASSSDTGELFF. The chain has TRBV12-3 or TRBV12-4 and TRBJ2-2; D remains ambiguous. Trimming took 6 bases from V and 3 from J, leaving 5 bases between them. The CDR3 consists of 12 residues.

The genes are TRBV9 and TRBJ2-1; TRBD2 aligns across 12 bases. From germline, CDR1 is SGDLS and CDR2 YYNGEE. The CDR3 runs 16 residues. The junction had 12 bases not matched to a gene; V was cut back by 4 bases and J by 10 bases. CDR3 DNA: TGTGCCAGCAGCAACCATGGAACTAGCGGGGGGCGGGAGCAGTTCTTC. Encoded protein: CASSNHGTSGGREQFF.

The chain is built from TRBV18 and TRBJ2-7; TRBD1 agrees at 8 bases. Trimming took 2 bases from V and 1 from J; bases not matched to a gene: 4. The CDR3 totals 15 residues. Germline V CDR1 and CDR2: KGHSH, LQKENI. In nucleotides, the CDR3 is TGTGCCAGCTCACCAATGGGACAGGCATCCTACGAGCAGTACTTC. This gives the protein CASSPMGQASYEQYF. Full variable domain (outside the CDR3, taken from reference TRBV18 and TRBJ2-7): NAGVMQNPRHLVRRRGQEARLRCSPMKGHSHVYWYRQLPEEGLKFMVYLQKENIIDESGMPKERFSAEFPKEGPSILRIQQVVRGDSAAYFCASSPMGQASYEQYFGPGTRLTVT.

The chain has TRBV2 and TRBJ1-1, with 11 bases identical to TRBD1. Germline CDR1 reads SNHLY; CDR2 reads FYNNEI. After removal of 5 bases from V and 5 bases from J, the junction contained 7 bases not matched to a gene. This CDR3 has 15 amino acids. CDR3 protein: CASSPRTGGGTEAFF. The CDR3 nucleotides read TGTGCCAGCAGTCCCCGGACAGGGGGCGGAACTGAAGCTTTCTTT.

The J gene is TRBJ2-2, the V gene TRBV3-1 (or the pseudogene TRBV3-2); TRBD1 might be the D (5 bases). CDR3 length: 13 residues. Trimming left V 1 base short and J 6 bases short, with 6 bases between. Germline CDR1 reads LGHDT; CDR2 reads YNNKEL (reference sequence). CDR3 nucleotide sequence: TGTGCCAGCAGCCAAGTCAGGGCCGGGGAGCTGTTTTTT. Protein product: CASSQVRAGELFF.

V usage is TRBV5-1 and J usage is TRBJ2-3; D uncertain. CDR1 is SGHRS and CDR2 is YFSETQ in the germline V gene. Trimming took 0 bases from V and 0 from J, leaving 8 bases between them. The CDR3 contains 15 residues. The CDR3 DNA follows: TGCGCCAGCAGCTTGGGAGCAACTAGCACAGATACGCAGTATTTT. Protein: CASSLGATSTDTQYF.

As for this clone: Other DNA sequences in the sample encode the same CDR3. The CDR3 loop is CAWSPGSNYGYTF. CDR3 sequence (DNA): TGTGCCTGGAGCCCAGGGTCTAACTATGGCTACACCTTC. The V gene is TRBV30, the J gene TRBJ1-2; D is perhaps TRBD1 (5 bases). The CDR3 has 13 amino acids. V was shortened by 3 bases and J by 0 bases, with 8 bases between the two germline ends. CDR1 GTSNPN and CDR2 SVGIG come from the germline V gene (reference sequence).